The 4 T cell receptor beta chains below come from one sample, sequenced in a study of blood T cell repertoires in COVID-19. The protocol was immunoSEQ multiplex PCR, while the TCRdb copy is restricted to in-frame clones and leaves out a portion. The table lists roughly 250,000 clones, 85% to 90% of them singletons. The specimen was peripheral blood. The receptors stem from a man aged 30 to 45 with acute or convalescent COVID-19.

V and J are TRBV5-1 and TRBJ1-3, with 8 bases that match TRBD1. V shed 7 bases, J shed 1 base, and the junction held 4 bases outside the gene matches. The germline V gene has CDR1 SGHRS and CDR2 YFSETQ. The length of the CDR3 is 14 residues. CDR3 protein: CASGTGDSGNTIYF. Written as DNA, the CDR3 is TGCGCCAGCGGGACAGGAGATTCTGGAAACACCATATATTTT.

CDR3 amino acids: CASTHIPGTGVYNEQFF. CDR3 bases: TGTGCCAGTACCCATATCCCCGGGACAGGGGTTTACAATGAGCAGTTCTTC. The rearrangement joins TRBV19 to TRBJ2-1; 10 bases agree with TRBD1. The CDR3 has 17 amino acids. Germline assignment: CDR1 LNHDA and CDR2 SQIVND (reference sequence). V gave up 7 bases and J gave up 4 bases; unmatched junction bases: 13.

The V gene is TRBV9, the J gene TRBJ2-3, with 14 nucleotides matching TRBD2. This CDR3 comprises 17 residues. Germline V CDR1 and CDR2: SGDLS, YYNGEE. J gave up 1 base and V 4 bases, and 5 bases lay outside the gene matches. The CDR3 loop reads CASSLRLAGGGTDTQYF. The CDR3 bases are TGTGCCAGCAGCCTTCGACTAGCGGGAGGGGGCACAGATACGCAGTATTTT.

The CDR3 reads CATSDSLTDNEKLFF. Here the CDR3 DNA reads TGTGCCACCAGTGATTCCTTGACAGATAATGAAAAACTGTTTTTT. This chain uses TRBV24-1 with TRBJ1-4; possibly TRBD1 for D (5 bases). The CDR3 sequence is 15 residues long. The V and J ends lost 2 bases and 4 bases respectively, with 10 bases between them. Germline V gene data show CDR1 as KGHDR and CDR2 as SFDVKD.